These 19 T cell receptor beta chains came from one sample sequenced in a study of blood T cell repertoires in COVID-19. The method was immunoSEQ multiplex PCR; TCRdb's version includes in-frame clones alone and lacks a portion of them. The data hold 350,000 to 450,000 clones, with 87% observed a single time. The sample was peripheral blood. The receptors originated from a woman aged 60 to 75 with COVID-19, enrolled during active disease.

This clone was observed a handful of times. The chain uses TRBV19 and TRBJ1-3; 8 bases match TRBD1. This CDR3 comprises 13 residues. Germline V gene sequence: CDR1 LNHDA, CDR2 SQIVND (reference sequence). Trimming cost V 9 bases and J 4 bases; bases outside gene matches: 5. CDR3 protein: CASDDRGGNTIYF. In DNA form, the CDR3 reads TGTGCCAGCGATGACAGGGGAGGAAACACCATATATTTT.

The CDR3 region has the DNA TGTGCCAGCAGCTTTAGCGGCTCTAGCACAGATACGCAGTATTTT. It encodes CASSFSGSSTDTQYF. The rearrangement joins TRBV11-2 to TRBJ2-3, with D perhaps TRBD2 (6 bases). The V and J ends lost 3 bases and 0 bases respectively, with 10 bases between them. This CDR3 has 15 residues. The germline V gene encodes CDR1 SGHAT and CDR2 FQNNGV. Complete variable domain (other parts from reference TRBV11-2 and TRBJ2-3): EAGVAQSPRYKIIEKRQSVAFWCNPISGHATLYWYQQILGQGPKLLIQFQNNGVVDDSQLPKDRFSAERLKGVDSTLKIQPAKLEDSAVYLCASSFSGSSTDTQYFGPGTRLTVL.

The chain is built from TRBV7-2 and TRBJ2-5; D is possibly TRBD2 (6 bases). The CDR3 is 14 residues long. Germline V lookup: CDR1 SGHTA, CDR2 FQGNSA. With 1 base removed from V and 4 bases from J, the gap between germline ends came to 10 bases. The CDR3 nucleotides read TGTGCCAGCAGCTTAGAGGCCGGGAGAGAGACCCAGTACTTC. Its protein is CASSLEAGRETQYF.

V is TRBV28 and J is TRBJ1-3, with D perhaps TRBD1 (5 bases). CDR1 MDHEN and CDR2 SYDVKM come from the germline V gene. The CDR3 totals 15 residues. V lost 8 bases, J lost 7 bases, and 21 bases lay in between. CDR3: CASCTPGGVRNTIYF. CDR3 coding DNA: TGTGCCAGCTGCACCCCGGGGGGGGTTCGTAACACCATATATTTT.

DNA of the CDR3: TGTGCCAGCAGCTTCGGTCTAGTCACAGATACGCAGTATTTT. This encodes CASSFGLVTDTQYF. This chain links TRBV5-6 with TRBJ2-3, with D hard to call. Germline V gene data show CDR1 as SGHDT and CDR2 as YYEEEE. The CDR3 totals 14 residues. V lost 2 bases and J lost 2, with 9 bases in between.

V gene TRBV5-6 combines with J gene TRBJ2-7; no reliable D call. This CDR3 is 15 amino acids long. Deletions cut 2 bases from V and 6 bases from J, with 18 bases between. The germline gives CDR1 SGHDT, CDR2 YYEEEE. The CDR3 sequence: CASSLYSVLWSEQYF. The CDR3 DNA reads as TGTGCCAGCAGCTTATATTCCGTTTTATGGAGCGAGCAGTACTTC.

J is TRBJ2-1 and V is TRBV3-1 (or the pseudogene TRBV3-2); no definite D call. Germline lookup yields CDR1 LGHDT and CDR2 YNNKEL (reference sequence). Trimming removed 3 bases at V and 2 bases at J, with 11 bases between. There are 15 residues in the CDR3. DNA of the CDR3: TGTGCCAGCAGCCAGTGGCGGCTCACCTACAATGAGCAGTTCTTC. Protein product: CASSQWRLTYNEQFF.

This clone came up once. The sample has other DNA sequences that encode this CDR3 too. The rearrangement links TRBV7-3 to TRBJ2-3; no firm D call. Trimming removed 5 bases at V and 0 bases at J, with 6 bases between. The CDR3 extends over 13 amino acids. In germline, CDR1 is SGHTA, CDR2 FQGTGA. CDR3 residues: CASSLLSTDTQYF. The CDR3 coding sequence is TGTGCCAGCAGCCTCTTGAGCACAGATACGCAGTATTTT. The full variable domain, completed using reference TRBV7-3 and TRBJ2-3, is GAGVSQTPSNKVTEKGKYVELRCDPISGHTALYWYRQSLGQGPEFLIYFQGTGAADDSGLPNDRFFAVRPEGSVSTLKIQRTERGDSAVYLCASSLLSTDTQYFGPGTRLTVL.

The chain couples TRBV6-6 to TRBJ1-5, with D tentatively TRBD1 (5 bases). The length of the CDR3 is 12 residues. V lost 8 bases and J 6 bases, leaving 11 bases between the germline ends. The V gene's germline CDR1 is MNHNY and CDR2 SVGAGI (reference sequence). The CDR3 nucleotides read TGTGCCAGCGGTAGCGGGGCTCAGCCCCAGCATTTT. The encoded protein is CASGSGAQPQHF.

The chain links TRBV15 to TRBJ2-7; 8 bases match TRBD1. The length of the CDR3 is 15 residues. The V gene end was trimmed by 3 bases and the J gene end by 0 bases; junction bases not matched to a gene: 4. The V gene's germline CDR1 is LNHNV and CDR2 YYDKDF (reference sequence). CDR3 nucleotides: TGTGCCACCAGCAGCGGACAGGGACACTCCTACGAGCAGTACTTC. This gives the protein CATSSGQGHSYEQYF.

This chain links TRBV15 with TRBJ2-5; D is unclear. Germline V gives CDR1 LNHNV, CDR2 YYDKDF (reference sequence). Between the trimmed V and J ends, which lost 0 bases and 4 bases, there was a span of 12 bases. This CDR3 has 15 residues. CDR3 sequence: CATSRDLQVIETQYF. CDR3 in DNA: TGTGCCACCAGCAGAGATTTGCAGGTTATAGAGACCCAGTACTTC.

The CDR3 loop reads CAIRWDRNTEAFF. The CDR3 bases are TGTGCCATCAGATGGGACAGGAACACTGAAGCTTTCTTT. The J gene is TRBJ1-1, the V gene TRBV10-3, with 7 bases fitting TRBD1. This CDR3 region has 13 residues. V trimming: 6 bases; J trimming: 1 base; junction bases outside the gene matches: 2. CDR1 is ENHRY, CDR2 SYGVKD, per germline.

This chain joins TRBV19 and TRBJ2-1; possible D gene TRBD1, 6 bases. The CDR3 extends over 14 amino acids. Deletions cut 3 bases from V and 2 bases from J, with 8 bases between. Germline CDR1 LNHDA, CDR2 SQIVND (reference sequence). Here the CDR3 DNA reads TGTGCCAGTAGTATCGGGACACCCTACAATGAGCAGTTCTTC. Encoded protein: CASSIGTPYNEQFF.

The rearrangement uses TRBV14 and TRBJ2-7, with 8 bases fitting TRBD1. Germline V gene sequence: CDR1 SGHDN, CDR2 FVKESK. This CDR3 region has 16 residues. V lost 0 bases to trimming and J lost 2 bases; unmatched junction nucleotides: 6. CDR3 sequence reads: CASSQDRGLGAYEQYF. The CDR3 DNA is TGTGCCAGCAGCCAAGACAGGGGGCTGGGTGCCTACGAGCAGTACTTC.

The J gene is TRBJ2-3, the V gene TRBV4-1, with 8 bases lining up with TRBD2. The CDR3 is 16 residues long. Germline V gene data show CDR1 as MGHRA and CDR2 as YSYEKL. The J segment lost 4 bases and the V segment lost 1 base, leaving 7 bases of the junction unmatched. The CDR3 nucleotides are TGCGCCAGCAGCCAAGTTGACGGGGGGGCCCCAGATACGCAGTATTTT. Translation gives CASSQVDGGAPDTQYF.

This clone was seen more than once but under ten times. This chain uses TRBV7-9 with TRBJ2-1; tentatively, D is TRBD2 (5 bases). The CDR3 has 12 amino acids. Per the germline V gene, CDR1 is SEHNR and CDR2 is FQNEAQ (reference sequence). Between the trimmed V and J ends, which lost 4 bases and 7 bases, there was a span of 8 bases. The CDR3 loop is CASSSRGNEQFF. CDR3 sequence (DNA): TGTGCCAGCAGCTCCCGAGGGAATGAGCAGTTCTTC.

This chain joins TRBV19 and TRBJ2-7; tentative D call: TRBD2 (7 bases). The germline V and J ends were trimmed by 3 bases and 1 base, with 19 bases remaining between them. Germline V gene data show CDR1 as LNHDA and CDR2 as SQIVND (reference sequence). The CDR3 spans 17 residues. The chain's CDR3 is CASSMPRRGLESYEQYF. The CDR3 DNA reads as TGTGCCAGTAGTATGCCCAGGCGGGGGCTAGAATCCTACGAGCAGTACTTC.

The gene calls are TRBV3-1 (or the pseudogene TRBV3-2) and TRBJ2-3; 8 bases map to TRBD1. Per the germline V gene, CDR1 is LGHDT and CDR2 is YNNKEL (reference sequence). V trimming: 1 base; J trimming: 7 bases; junction bases outside the gene matches: 7. This CDR3 has 15 residues. The CDR3 reads CASSQGSGTGNTQYF. The CDR3 bases are TGTGCCAGCAGCCAAGGCTCCGGGACAGGCAATACGCAGTATTTT.

This chain links TRBV15 with TRBJ2-6, with a possible D match to TRBD2 (5 bases). This CDR3 comprises 19 residues. Germline lookup yields CDR1 LNHNV and CDR2 YYDKDF (reference sequence). The V end lost 4 bases, the J end lost 0 bases, and 19 bases lay between the germline ends. In DNA, the CDR3 is TGTGCCACCAGCAACGAACGGGGTATAGGCCTCTCTGGGGCCAACGTCCTGACTTTC. It encodes CATSNERGIGLSGANVLTF.